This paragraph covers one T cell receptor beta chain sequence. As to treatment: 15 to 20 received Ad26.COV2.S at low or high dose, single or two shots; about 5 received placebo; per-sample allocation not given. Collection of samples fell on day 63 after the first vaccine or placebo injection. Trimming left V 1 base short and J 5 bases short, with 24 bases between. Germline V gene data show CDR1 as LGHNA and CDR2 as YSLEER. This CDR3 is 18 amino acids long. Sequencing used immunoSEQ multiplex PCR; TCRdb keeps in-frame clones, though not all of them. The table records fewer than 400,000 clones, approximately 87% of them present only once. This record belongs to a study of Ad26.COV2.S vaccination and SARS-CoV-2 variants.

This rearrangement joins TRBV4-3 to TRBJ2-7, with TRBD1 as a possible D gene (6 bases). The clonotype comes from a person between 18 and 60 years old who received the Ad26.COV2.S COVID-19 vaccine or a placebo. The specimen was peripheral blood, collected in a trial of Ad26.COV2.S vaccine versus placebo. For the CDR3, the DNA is TGCGCCAGCAGCCAAGCACTCCTTTCAAACAGGGAAATCCACGAGCAGTACTTC. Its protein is CASSQALLSNREIHEQYF.